This T cell receptor (beta chain) came from a study of blood T cell repertoires in COVID-19. Germline V gives CDR1 WNHNN, CDR2 SYGVQD (reference sequence). V gave up 3 bases and J gave up 7 bases; unmatched junction bases: 5. CDR3 length: 13 residues. Using immunoSEQ multiplex PCR, the repertoire was profiled, and TCRdb retains in-frame clones only, with some absent. Of 25,000 to 35,000 clones listed, 70% to 85% are singletons. Sequenced material: peripheral blood. The chain links TRBV10-1 to TRBJ2-5; TRBD1 aligns across 7 bases. The clonotype was recovered from a human donor in a cohort sampled during active COVID-19. The CDR3 loop reads CASSEFTGVTQYF. DNA for the CDR3: TGCGCCAGCAGTGAATTTACAGGGGTGACCCAGTACTTC.